A single sample is the source of the 24 T cell receptor beta chains below, sequenced in a study of lymphopenia after photon versus proton radiotherapy. Libraries were prepared by immunoSEQ multiplex PCR; TCRdb keeps only in-frame clonotypes and omits some of them. Counted here are around 150,000 clones, approximately 91% occurring once; the ten biggest clones make up 4% to 5%. The sequencing used peripheral blood, collected from a patient treated with photon-based radiotherapy. All receptors come from a man over 45 with gastric cancer.

The chain joins TRBV28 to TRBJ1-1, with D possibly matching TRBD1 (5 bases). The CDR3 totals 11 residues. CDR1 is MDHEN and CDR2 is SYDVKM in the germline V gene. Trimming cost V 5 bases and J 7 bases, with 8 bases left between them. Here the CDR3 reads CASSRDSEAFF. Written as DNA, the CDR3 is TGTGCCAGCAGTCGAGACAGTGAAGCTTTCTTT.

In regard to this clone: The same CDR3 also results from other DNA sequences found in this sample. The gene calls are TRBV5-4 and TRBJ2-7; D is undetermined. The CDR3 is made up of 13 amino acids. The germline V and J ends were trimmed by 0 bases and 3 bases, with 7 bases remaining between them. Germline CDR1 SGHNT, CDR2 YYREEE (reference sequence). The CDR3 region is CASSLGSSYEQYF. The CDR3 coding sequence is TGTGCCAGCAGCTTGGGTTCCAGCTACGAGCAGTACTTC.

This chain links TRBV7-2 with TRBJ2-3; a possible D gene is TRBD2 (5 bases). Germline CDR1 is SGHTA and CDR2 is FQGNSA. The CDR3 is made up of 15 amino acids. The germline V and J ends were trimmed by 0 bases and 1 base, with 8 bases remaining between them. CDR3 sequence: CASSLAGVRTDTQYF. As DNA, the CDR3 is TGTGCCAGCAGCTTAGCGGGAGTTCGCACAGATACGCAGTATTTT.

This clone came up a few times. CDR3 coding DNA: TGTGCCAGCAGCTTAGCGAGCGGGAGACGGAATGAGCAGTTCTTC. Its translation: CASSLASGRRNEQFF. The genes are TRBV11-3 and TRBJ2-1, with TRBD2 identical over 8 bases. Germline CDR1 SGHNT, CDR2 YENEEA. V lost 1 base, J lost 7 bases, and 6 bases stayed unmatched. The CDR3 loop spans 15 amino acids.

This chain connects TRBV15 to TRBJ2-3; D call uncertain. From germline, CDR1 is LNHNV and CDR2 YYDKDF (reference sequence). Trimming removed 0 bases from V and 0 bases from J, with 10 bases in between. This CDR3 has 16 residues. In nucleotides, the CDR3 is TGTGCCACCAGCAGAGATTCGAGCGCTAGCACAGATACGCAGTATTTT. Residues: CATSRDSSASTDTQYF.

This clone has only one observation. The CDR3 sequence: CASSPQGLAGGTGELFF. The CDR3 DNA is TGTGCCAGCTCACCACAAGGACTAGCGGGAGGTACCGGGGAGCTGTTTTTT. The V and J genes are TRBV18 and TRBJ2-2; TRBD2 matches 14 bases. CDR1 KGHSH and CDR2 LQKENI come from the germline V gene. After removal of 1 base from V and 5 bases from J, the junction contained 3 bases not matched to a gene. The CDR3 runs to 17 residues.

The chain combines TRBV7-2 with TRBJ2-7; 7 positions agree with TRBD1. V gave up 3 bases and J gave up 3 bases; unmatched junction bases: 5. This CDR3 has 14 amino acids. CDR1 and CDR2 from the germline V gene are SGHTA and FQGNSA. CDR3: CASSFRQGVYEQYF. The CDR3 DNA reads as TGTGCCAGCAGCTTCAGACAGGGTGTCTACGAGCAGTACTTC.

The chain is built from TRBV6-5 and TRBJ1-3; 7 bases are a match to TRBD1. This CDR3 has 11 residues. The V gene end was trimmed by 6 bases and the J gene end by 11 bases; junction bases not matched to a gene: 4. Germline CDR1 MNHEY, CDR2 SVGAGI. The CDR3 region has the DNA TGTGCCAGCAGCCCAGGGGGACCCATATATTTT. This codes for CASSPGGPIYF.

The chain recombines TRBV9 with TRBJ2-3; possibly TRBD2 for D (6 bases). The V end lost 1 base, the J end lost 0 bases, and 9 bases lay between the germline ends. The CDR3 length is 15 residues. Germline V gene lookup returns CDR1 SGDLS and CDR2 YYNGEE. The CDR3 DNA follows: TGTGCCAGCAGCGTAACCGGGAGAAGCACAGATACGCAGTATTTT. The encoded protein is CASSVTGRSTDTQYF.

This clone was recorded a few times. CDR3 in DNA: TGTGCCAGCAGTTCCCAGGGCGGGAGCTTCGGGGAGCTGTTTTTT. It is translated as CASSSQGGSFGELFF. The chain uses TRBV27 and TRBJ2-2; 7 bases fit TRBD2. The CDR3 sequence is 15 residues long. Per the germline V gene, CDR1 is MNHEY and CDR2 is SMNVEV (reference sequence). After removal of 4 bases from V and 7 bases from J, the junction contained 9 bases not matched to a gene.

The chain joins TRBV10-3 to TRBJ2-7; perhaps TRBD1 as D (5 bases). The V gene lost 5 bases and the J gene lost 4 bases, with 12 bases spanning the gap. This CDR3 has 13 amino acids. Germline CDR1 reads ENHRY; CDR2 reads SYGVKD. CDR3 loop: CAISSGLDYEQYF. The CDR3 DNA follows: TGTGCCATCAGTTCAGGGTTGGATTACGAGCAGTACTTC.

The V call is TRBV18, the J call TRBJ1-1; 8 bases are a match to TRBD1. J lost 1 base, V lost 4 bases, and 2 bases had no gene match. The CDR3 is made up of 14 amino acids. Per germline, CDR1 KGHSH and CDR2 LQKENI. CDR3 coding DNA: TGTGCCAGCTCACTCGACAGGGGGAACACTGAAGCTTTCTTT. Protein: CASSLDRGNTEAFF. Full variable domain (rest looked up from reference TRBV18 and TRBJ1-1): NAGVMQNPRHLVRRRGQEARLRCSPMKGHSHVYWYRQLPEEGLKFMVYLQKENIIDESGMPKERFSAEFPKEGPSILRIQQVVRGDSAAYFCASSLDRGNTEAFFGQGTRLTVV.

The genes are TRBV25-1 and TRBJ2-3; 8 bases agree with TRBD2. With 6 bases clipped from V and 1 base from J, the junction kept 12 bases outside the gene matches. The germline V gene encodes CDR1 MGHDK and CDR2 SYGVNS. This CDR3 region has 17 residues. The CDR3 DNA is TGTGCCAGCAGAACATCTGCGGGGGGCGTAGGCACAGATACGCAGTATTTT. Residues: CASRTSAGGVGTDTQYF. Drawing the rest from reference TRBV25-1 and TRBJ2-3, the complete variable domain is EADIYQTPRYLVIGTGKKITLECSQTMGHDKMYWYQQDPGMELHLIHYSYGVNSTEKGDLSSESTVSRIRTEHFPLTLESARPSHTSQYLCASRTSAGGVGTDTQYFGPGTRLTVL.

The chain links TRBV21-1 to TRBJ2-7. TRBV21-1 is recorded as a pseudogene. The CDR3 covers 14 residues. Here the CDR3 reads CASKLGGPFYEQYF. CDR3 DNA: TGTGCCAGCAAACTAGGGGGGCCATTTTACGAGCAGTACTTC.

The rearrangement uses TRBV7-6 and TRBJ2-5; 13 nucleotides align to TRBD2. Germline V gene sequence: CDR1 SGHVS, CDR2 FNYEAQ. After removal of 1 base from V and 5 bases from J, the junction contained 16 bases not matched to a gene. The CDR3 runs 20 residues. The CDR3 sequence: CASSLDTPGLAGVTVETQYF. The CDR3 DNA reads as TGTGCCAGCAGCTTAGATACCCCTGGACTAGCGGGAGTCACGGTGGAGACCCAGTACTTC.

This clone has only one observation. The rearrangement links TRBV4-1 to TRBJ2-3; D gene uncertain. Trimming took off 1 base at V and 2 bases at J, with 13 bases between the two ends. Germline values: CDR1 MGHRA, CDR2 YSYEKL. CDR3 length equals 16 residues. CDR3 sequence (DNA): TGCGCCAGCAGCCAAGCTGGGCGGCCGAACACAGATACGCAGTATTTT. Residues: CASSQAGRPNTDTQYF.

The rearrangement joins TRBV4-1 to TRBJ1-4; 7 bases fit TRBD1. CDR3 size: 16 residues. V dropped 5 bases and J dropped 5; count of bases not matched to a gene: 11. The V gene's germline CDR1 is MGHRA and CDR2 YSYEKL. For the CDR3, the DNA is TGCGCCAGCAGCTCCGGACAGGACCGACTAAATGAAAAACTGTTTTTT. This translates into CASSSGQDRLNEKLFF.

The sample holds one count of this clone. The rearrangement uses TRBV7-7 and TRBJ2-5; 8 bases map to TRBD1. V shed 3 bases, J shed 1 base, and the junction held 4 bases outside the gene matches. Germline CDR1 SSHAT, CDR2 FNYEAQ (reference sequence). The CDR3 runs 15 residues. This CDR3 is CASSFGTGGQETQYF. CDR3 bases: TGTGCCAGCAGCTTCGGTACAGGGGGCCAAGAGACCCAGTACTTC.

The CDR3 bases are TGTGCCAGCAGTCTATACCAGGGGTTGGGCCAGTACTTC. Amino acid sequence: CASSLYQGLGQYF. The gene calls are TRBV27 and TRBJ2-5; tentative D call: TRBD1 (6 bases). Between the trimmed V and J ends, which lost 5 bases and 10 bases, there was a span of 17 bases. Germline assignment: CDR1 MNHEY and CDR2 SMNVEV (reference sequence). This CDR3 spans 13 amino acids.

In nucleotides, the CDR3 is TGTGCCAGCAGCGTATTAAGTAGGGCCGCGAACACCGGGGAGCTGTTTTTT. This sequence encodes CASSVLSRAANTGELFF. This chain joins TRBV9 and TRBJ2-2; D uncertain. CDR1 is SGDLS and CDR2 is YYNGEE in the germline V gene. Trimming removed 1 base at V and 0 bases at J, with 13 bases between. This CDR3 is 17 amino acids long.

This clone was picked up a small number of times. This chain links TRBV4-1 with TRBJ1-2, with unresolved D. CDR1 MGHRA and CDR2 YSYEKL come from the germline V gene. Trimming pared 1 base from V and 2 bases from J, leaving 5 bases between. The CDR3 length is 13 residues. CDR3 residues: CASSQVGNYGYTF. CDR3 nucleotide sequence: TGCGCCAGCAGCCAAGTGGGGAACTATGGCTACACCTTC.

V usage is TRBV30 and J usage is TRBJ1-2, with 7 bases matching TRBD1. J gave up 4 bases and V 3 bases, and 5 bases lay outside the gene matches. CDR3 length equals 13 residues. The germline CDR1 and CDR2 sequences are GTSNPN and SVGIG (reference sequence). This CDR3 reads CAWSQTGPYGYTF. In DNA form, the CDR3 reads TGTGCCTGGAGCCAGACAGGGCCCTATGGCTACACCTTC.

The chain recombines TRBV28 with TRBJ1-2; possibly TRBD1 for D (6 bases). Trimming took 2 bases from V and 4 from J, leaving 14 bases between them. Germline V gene data show CDR1 as MDHEN and CDR2 as SYDVKM. The CDR3 consists of 15 residues. The CDR3 DNA sequence: TGTGCCAGCAGTTTACGTGGAGGGGGTGCCTATGGCTACACCTTC. It specifies CASSLRGGGAYGYTF.

With regard to this clone: Within the sample, other DNA sequences also encode this same CDR3. This sequence joins TRBV6-5 and TRBJ1-2, with 11 positions matching TRBD1. J was trimmed by 4 bases and V by 0 bases; bases with no gene match: 4. This CDR3 comprises 16 residues. Germline assignment: CDR1 MNHEY and CDR2 SVGAGI. CDR3 in DNA: TGTGCCAGCAGTTACTCAAGGACAGGGGGCGGCTATGGCTACACCTTC. It specifies CASSYSRTGGGYGYTF.